Here is one T cell receptor beta chain with its context. The data are from a study of shared T cell receptors in the human thymus. The germline V and J ends were trimmed by 1 base and 5 bases, with 15 bases remaining between them. The CDR3 has 14 residues. Looked up from germline, CDR1 is GTSNPN and CDR2 is SVGIG (reference sequence). Assay: immunoSEQ multiplex PCR; the TCRdb copy retains only in-frame clones and omits some. The profile covers hundreds of thousands of clones, with around 87% appearing a single time and about 0.0094% taken by the ten largest. The data also belong to a second study, concerning human thymus T cells. Per that paper: The sample donors, healthy Finnish infants, were having corrective surgery for congenital heart defects. Thymus tissue was removed during corrective cardiac surgery.

The TCR originated in a boy under two years old with a congenital heart defect. Sequencing input: thymocytes. The chain recombines TRBV30 with TRBJ2-7; D not resolved. CDR3 sequence: CAWSGMVYIDEQYF. The CDR3 region has the DNA TGTGCCTGGAGTGGTATGGTATACATTGACGAGCAGTACTTC.